Sequencing of this T cell receptor (beta chain) was carried out in a study of T cell changes during pregnancy in multiple sclerosis (dated by TCRdb to between 2017 and 2020). For context, the study as a whole: In women with multiple sclerosis, the researchers looked at how the T cell repertoire shifted as pregnancy progressed.

The method was the immunoSEQ multiplex PCR assay. Held by TCRdb, this immuneACCESS table contains in-frame sequences only and omits some clones. Under half of the omission traces to an unresolved V gene where checked; the cause of the rest is unknown. The sample table records more than 55,000 clones; 91% of these occur just once. 1% to 1.5% of the sample lies in the top ten. Comments on this clone: No antigen is known for it. There are no base qualities to consult, and no much larger clone falls within one base.

According to the germline V gene, CDR1 reads SNHLY and CDR2 reads FYNNEI. The CDR3 starts with the cysteine, ends with the phenylalanine, and has 15 residues. Of all the DNA, just the CDR3 is kept, 45 bases in frame from base 1. The V end gives up 6 bases and the J end 5 bases, leaving 4 bases in the junction not matched to a gene. The specimen comprised peripheral blood, sampled after pregnancy. The receptor was isolated from a female donor in good health, enrolled as a control in a pregnancy study. The chain links TRBV2 with TRBJ2-1, and TRBD2 matches 13 of the central bases. CDR3 region: CASRKLAGGHNEQFF. The nucleotide sequence reads as follows: TGTGCCAGCAGGAAACTAGCGGGGGGGCACAATGAGCAGTTCTTC. This CDR3, with the reference TRBV2 and TRBJ2-1 proteins standing in past its ends, gives the full variable domain EPEVTQTPSHQVTQMGQEVILRCVPISNHLYFYWYRQILGQKVEFLVSFYNNEISEKSEIFDDQFSVERPDGSNFTLKIRSTKLEDSAMYFCASRKLAGGHNEQFFGPGTRLTVL.